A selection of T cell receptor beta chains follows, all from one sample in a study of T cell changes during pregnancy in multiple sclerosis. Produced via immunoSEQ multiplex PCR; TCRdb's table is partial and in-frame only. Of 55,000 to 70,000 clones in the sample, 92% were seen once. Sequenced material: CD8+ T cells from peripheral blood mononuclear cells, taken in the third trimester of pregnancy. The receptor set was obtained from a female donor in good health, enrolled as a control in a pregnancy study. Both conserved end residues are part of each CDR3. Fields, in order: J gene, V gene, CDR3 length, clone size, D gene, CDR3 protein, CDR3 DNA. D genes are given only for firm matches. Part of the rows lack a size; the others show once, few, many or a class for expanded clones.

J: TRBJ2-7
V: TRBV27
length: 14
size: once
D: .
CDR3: CASSSTGPSYEQYF
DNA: TGTGCCAGCAGTTCGACAGGTCCGTCCTACGAGCAGTACTTC

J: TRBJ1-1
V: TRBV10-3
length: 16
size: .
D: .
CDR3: CAISENQAGANTEAFF
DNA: TGTGCCATCAGTGAGAACCAGGCAGGGGCAAACACTGAAGCTTTCTTT

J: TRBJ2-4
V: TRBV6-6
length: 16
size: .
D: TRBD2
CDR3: CASSYSLTGGPDIQYF
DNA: TGTGCCAGCAGTTACTCCCTGACGGGGGGGCCGGACATTCAGTACTTC

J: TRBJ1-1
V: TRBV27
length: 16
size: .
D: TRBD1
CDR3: CASSKGTGIMNTEAFF
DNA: TGTGCCAGCAGTAAGGGGACAGGGATCATGAACACTGAAGCTTTCTTT

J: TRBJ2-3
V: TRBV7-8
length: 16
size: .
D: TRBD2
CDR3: CASSPEASGVADTQYF
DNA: TGTGCCAGCAGCCCAGAGGCTAGCGGGGTGGCAGATACGCAGTATTTT

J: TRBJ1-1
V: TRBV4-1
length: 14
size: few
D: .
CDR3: CASSQETENTEAFF
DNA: TGCGCCAGCAGCCAGGAGACAGAGAACACTGAAGCTTTCTTT

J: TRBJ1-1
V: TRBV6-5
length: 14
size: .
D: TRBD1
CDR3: CASRAGQGNTEAFF
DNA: TGTGCCAGCAGAGCGGGACAGGGGAACACTGAAGCTTTCTTT

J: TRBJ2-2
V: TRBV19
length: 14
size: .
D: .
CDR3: CASSRTDYTGELFF
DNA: TGTGCCAGTAGTAGAACCGACTACACCGGGGAGCTGTTTTTT

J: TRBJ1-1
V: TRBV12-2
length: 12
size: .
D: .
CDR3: CASRYGWAEAFF
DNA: TGTGCAAGTCGCTACGGCTGGGCCGAAGCTTTCTTT

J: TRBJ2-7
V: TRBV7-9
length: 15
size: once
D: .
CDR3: CASSLVGGSSYEQYF
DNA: TGTGCCAGCAGCTTAGTCGGGGGAAGCTCCTACGAGCAGTACTTC

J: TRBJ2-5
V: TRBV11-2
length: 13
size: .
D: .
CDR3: CASSLDAEETQYF
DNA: TGTGCCAGCAGCTTAGATGCAGAAGAGACCCAGTACTTC

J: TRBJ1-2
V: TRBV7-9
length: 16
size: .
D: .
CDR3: CASSAVEGHWDYGYTF
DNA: TGTGCCAGCAGCGCCGTAGAGGGACATTGGGATTATGGCTACACCTTC

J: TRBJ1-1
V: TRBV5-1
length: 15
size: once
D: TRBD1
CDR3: CASSGGQGAGTEAFF
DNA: TGCGCCAGCAGCGGGGGACAGGGGGCTGGCACTGAAGCTTTCTTT

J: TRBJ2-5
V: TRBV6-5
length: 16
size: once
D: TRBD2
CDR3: CASSYADGTSIETQYF
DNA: TGTGCCAGCAGTTACGCGGATGGGACTAGCATAGAGACCCAGTACTTC

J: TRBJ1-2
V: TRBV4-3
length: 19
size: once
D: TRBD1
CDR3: CASSQSHWTGGAGSYGYTF
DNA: TGCGCCAGCAGCCAATCTCATTGGACAGGGGGCGCCGGCTCTTATGGCTACACCTTC

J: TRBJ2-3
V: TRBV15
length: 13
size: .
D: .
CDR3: CATSRDDGRGQYF
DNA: TGTGCCACCAGCAGAGATGATGGGCGGGGGCAGTATTTT

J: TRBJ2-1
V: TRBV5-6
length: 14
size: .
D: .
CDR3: CASSRTIGLDEQFF
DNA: TGTGCCAGCAGCCGGACTATAGGGCTCGATGAGCAGTTCTTC

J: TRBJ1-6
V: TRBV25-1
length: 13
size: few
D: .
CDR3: CASSEGDNSPLHF
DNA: TGTGCCAGCAGTGAAGGAGATAATTCACCCCTCCACTTT

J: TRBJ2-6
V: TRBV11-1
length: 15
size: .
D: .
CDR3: CASSLGATGANVLTF
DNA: TGTGCCAGCAGCTTAGGGGCGACAGGGGCCAACGTCCTGACTTTC

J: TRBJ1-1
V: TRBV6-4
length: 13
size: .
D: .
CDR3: CASSRLQATEAFF
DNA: TGTGCCAGCAGTCGCCTACAGGCCACTGAAGCTTTCTTT

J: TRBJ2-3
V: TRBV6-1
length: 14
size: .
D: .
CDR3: CASSVTIGTDTQYF
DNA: TGTGCCAGCAGTGTTACGATAGGCACAGATACGCAGTATTTT

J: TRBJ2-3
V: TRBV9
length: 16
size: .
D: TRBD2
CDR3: CASSVAPGGITDTQYF
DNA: TGTGCCAGCAGCGTAGCGCCGGGGGGGATCACAGATACGCAGTATTTT

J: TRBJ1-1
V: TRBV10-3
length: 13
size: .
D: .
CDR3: CAIRPQGNTEAFF
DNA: TGTGCCATCAGACCACAGGGGAACACTGAAGCTTTCTTT

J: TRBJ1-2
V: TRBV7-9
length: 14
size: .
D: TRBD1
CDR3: CASSFGQGSNGYTF
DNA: TGTGCCAGCAGCTTCGGACAGGGCTCTAACGGCTACACCTTC